Sequencing of this TCR beta chain was carried out in a study of shared clonotypes between healthy human individuals. Notes on the study in general: Clonotype sharing among the donors was expected to vary with sequencing depth. Naive subsets typically showed greater estimated richness than memory subsets.

CDR3 length equals 16 residues. J gave up 7 bases and V 3 bases, and 11 bases lay outside the gene matches. Germline CDR1 MNHEY, CDR2 SMNVEV (reference sequence). Method: immunoSEQ multiplex PCR; TCRdb's copy keeps in-frame clones and lacks some. The sample yields 750,000 to 1,000,000 clones, around 93% seen once. A remark on this clone: The antigen remains undetermined.

Naive-designated CD8 cells lacked CD45RO, were positively enriched for CCR7, and omitted terminally differentiated effector memory CD45RA+ cells. Those who donated, Caucasian adults without exception, all lived in Nashville, Tennessee. The TCR sequence derives from a man aged 30-40 years in good health. Material for sequencing was naive CD8+ T cells sorted from blood. The gene calls are TRBV27 and TRBJ2-2; TRBD1 aligns across 7 bases. The CDR3 DNA is TGTGCCAGCAGTTTCTCGACAGGGTTTATGCTCGGGGAGCTGTTTTTT. Its protein is CASSFSTGFMLGELFF.